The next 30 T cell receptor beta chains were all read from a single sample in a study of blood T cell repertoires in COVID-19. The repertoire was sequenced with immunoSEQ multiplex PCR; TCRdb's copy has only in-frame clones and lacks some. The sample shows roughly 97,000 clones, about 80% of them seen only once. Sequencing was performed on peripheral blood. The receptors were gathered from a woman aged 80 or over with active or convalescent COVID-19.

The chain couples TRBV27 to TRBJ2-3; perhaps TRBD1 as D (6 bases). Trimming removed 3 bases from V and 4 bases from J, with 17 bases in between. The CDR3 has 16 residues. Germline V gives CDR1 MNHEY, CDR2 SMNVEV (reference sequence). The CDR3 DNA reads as TGTGCCAGCAGTTTCATCACAGGGTCTCAGTCAGATACGCAGTATTTT. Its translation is CASSFITGSQSDTQYF.

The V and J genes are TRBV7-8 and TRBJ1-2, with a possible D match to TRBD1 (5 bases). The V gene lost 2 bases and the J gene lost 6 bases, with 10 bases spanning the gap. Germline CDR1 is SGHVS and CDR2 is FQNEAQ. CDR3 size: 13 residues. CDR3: CASSLQGIDGYTF. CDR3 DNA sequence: TGTGCCAGCAGCTTACAGGGAATTGATGGCTACACCTTC. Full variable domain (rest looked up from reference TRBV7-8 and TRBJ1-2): GAGVSQSPRYKVAKRGQDVALRCDPISGHVSLFWYQQALGQGPEFLTYFQNEAQLDKSGLPSDRFFAERPEGSVSTLKIQRTQQEDSAVYLCASSLQGIDGYTFGSGTRLTVV.

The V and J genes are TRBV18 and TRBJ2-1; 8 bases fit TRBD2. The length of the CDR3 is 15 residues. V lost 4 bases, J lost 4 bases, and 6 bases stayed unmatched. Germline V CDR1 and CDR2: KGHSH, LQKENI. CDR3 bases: TGTGCCAGCTCACGAACTAGCGGAGATTACAATGAGCAGTTCTTC. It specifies CASSRTSGDYNEQFF.

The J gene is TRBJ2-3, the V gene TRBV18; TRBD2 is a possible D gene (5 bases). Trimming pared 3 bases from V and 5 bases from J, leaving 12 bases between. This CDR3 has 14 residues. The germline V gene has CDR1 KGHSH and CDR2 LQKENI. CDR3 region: CASSPPEGVDTQYF. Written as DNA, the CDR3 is TGTGCCAGCTCACCCCCCGAGGGAGTAGATACGCAGTATTTT.

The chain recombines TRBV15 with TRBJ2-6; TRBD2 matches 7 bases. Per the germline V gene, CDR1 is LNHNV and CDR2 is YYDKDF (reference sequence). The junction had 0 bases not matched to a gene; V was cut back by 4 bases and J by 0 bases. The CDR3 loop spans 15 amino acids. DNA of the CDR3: TGTGCCACCAGCACGGGGGGCTCTGGGGCCAACGTCCTGACTTTC. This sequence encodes CATSTGGSGANVLTF.

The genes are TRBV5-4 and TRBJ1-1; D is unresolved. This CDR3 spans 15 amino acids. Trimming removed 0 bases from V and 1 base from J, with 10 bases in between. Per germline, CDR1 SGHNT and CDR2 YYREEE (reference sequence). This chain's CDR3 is CASSLGGHSNTEAFF. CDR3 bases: TGTGCCAGCAGCTTGGGCGGTCACTCGAACACTGAAGCTTTCTTT.

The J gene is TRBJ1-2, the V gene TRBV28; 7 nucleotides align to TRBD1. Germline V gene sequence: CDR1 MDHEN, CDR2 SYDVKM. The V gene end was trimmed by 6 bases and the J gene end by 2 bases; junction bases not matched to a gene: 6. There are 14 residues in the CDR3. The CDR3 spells CASSLWDSNYGYTF. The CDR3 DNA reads TGTGCCAGCAGCCTCTGGGACAGCAACTATGGCTACACCTTC.

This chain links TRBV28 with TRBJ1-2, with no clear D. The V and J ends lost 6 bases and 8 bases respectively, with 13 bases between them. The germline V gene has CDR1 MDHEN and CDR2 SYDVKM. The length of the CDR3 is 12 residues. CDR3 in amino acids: CASSPPGLGYTF. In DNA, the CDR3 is TGTGCCAGCAGCCCCCCCGGGTTGGGCTACACCTTC.

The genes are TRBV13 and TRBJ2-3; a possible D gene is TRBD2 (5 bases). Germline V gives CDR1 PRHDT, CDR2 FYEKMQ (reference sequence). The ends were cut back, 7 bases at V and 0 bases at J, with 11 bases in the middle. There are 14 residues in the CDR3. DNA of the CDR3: TGTGCCAGCATTTGGACGGGGAGCACAGATACGCAGTATTTT. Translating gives CASIWTGSTDTQYF.

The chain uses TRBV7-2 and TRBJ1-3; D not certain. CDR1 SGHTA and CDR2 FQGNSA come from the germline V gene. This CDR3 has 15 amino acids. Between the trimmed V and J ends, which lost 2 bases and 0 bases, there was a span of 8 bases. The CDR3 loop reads CASSLTGYSGNTIYF. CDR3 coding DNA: TGTGCCAGCAGCTTAACGGGGTACTCTGGAAACACCATATATTTT. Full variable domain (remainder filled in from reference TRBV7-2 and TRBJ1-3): GAGVSQSPSNKVTEKGKDVELRCDPISGHTALYWYRQSLGQGLEFLIYFQGNSAPDKSGLPSDRFSAERTGGSVSTLTIQRTQQEDSAVYLCASSLTGYSGNTIYFGEGSWLTVV.

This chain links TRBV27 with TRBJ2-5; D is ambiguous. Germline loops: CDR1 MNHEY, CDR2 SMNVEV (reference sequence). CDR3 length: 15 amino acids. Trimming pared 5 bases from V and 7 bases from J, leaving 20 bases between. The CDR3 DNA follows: TGTGCCAGCAGTCCCGGCCAATTTTCGCTAGGGACCCAGTACTTC. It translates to CASSPGQFSLGTQYF.

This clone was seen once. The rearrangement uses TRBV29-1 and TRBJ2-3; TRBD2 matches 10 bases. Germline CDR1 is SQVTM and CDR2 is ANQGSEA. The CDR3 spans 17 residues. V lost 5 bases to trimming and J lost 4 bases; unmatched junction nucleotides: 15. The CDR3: CSVRASGSQPVSDTQYF. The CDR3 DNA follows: TGCAGCGTTCGGGCTAGCGGGAGTCAACCCGTTTCAGATACGCAGTATTTT.

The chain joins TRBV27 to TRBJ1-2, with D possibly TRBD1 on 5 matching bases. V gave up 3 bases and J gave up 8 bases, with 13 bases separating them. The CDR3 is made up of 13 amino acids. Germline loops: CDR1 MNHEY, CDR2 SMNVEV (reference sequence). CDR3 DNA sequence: TGTGCCAGCAGTTTCGGGGGGGAGGGAGGCTACACCTTC. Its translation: CASSFGGEGGYTF.

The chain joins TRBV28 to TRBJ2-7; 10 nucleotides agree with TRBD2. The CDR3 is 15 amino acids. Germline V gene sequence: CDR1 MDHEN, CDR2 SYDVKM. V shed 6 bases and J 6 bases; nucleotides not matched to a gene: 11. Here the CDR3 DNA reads TGTGCCAGCAGAATAACCGGGACTAGCGCCGCCGAGCAGTACTTC. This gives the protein CASRITGTSAAEQYF.

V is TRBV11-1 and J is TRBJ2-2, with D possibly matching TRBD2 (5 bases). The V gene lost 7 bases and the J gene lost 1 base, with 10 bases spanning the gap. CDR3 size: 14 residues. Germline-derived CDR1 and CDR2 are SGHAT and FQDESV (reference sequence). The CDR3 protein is CASTPGGNTGELFF. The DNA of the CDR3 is TGTGCCAGCACCCCAGGAGGGAACACCGGGGAGCTGTTTTTT. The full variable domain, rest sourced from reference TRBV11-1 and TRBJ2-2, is EAEVAQSPRYKITEKSQAVAFWCDPISGHATLYWYRQILGQGPELLVQFQDESVVDDSQLPKDRFSAERLKGVDSTLKIQPAELGDSAMYLCASTPGGNTGELFFGEGSRLTVL.

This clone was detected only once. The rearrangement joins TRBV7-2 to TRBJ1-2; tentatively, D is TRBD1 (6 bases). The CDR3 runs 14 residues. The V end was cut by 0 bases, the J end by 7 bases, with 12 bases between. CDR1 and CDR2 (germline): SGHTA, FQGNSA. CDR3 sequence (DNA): TGTGCCAGCAGCTTAGCTGGGGGGGGGCTTGGCTACACCTTC. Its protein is CASSLAGGGLGYTF. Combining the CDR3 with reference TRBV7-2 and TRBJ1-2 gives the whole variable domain GAGVSQSPSNKVTEKGKDVELRCDPISGHTALYWYRQSLGQGLEFLIYFQGNSAPDKSGLPSDRFSAERTGGSVSTLTIQRTQQEDSAVYLCASSLAGGGLGYTFGSGTRLTVV.

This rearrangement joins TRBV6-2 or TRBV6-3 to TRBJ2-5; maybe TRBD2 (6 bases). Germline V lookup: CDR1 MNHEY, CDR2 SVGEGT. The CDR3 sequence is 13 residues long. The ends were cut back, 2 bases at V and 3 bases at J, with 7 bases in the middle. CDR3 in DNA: TGTGCCAGCAGTTACGGGGAGGAAGAGACCCAGTACTTC. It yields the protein CASSYGEEETQYF.

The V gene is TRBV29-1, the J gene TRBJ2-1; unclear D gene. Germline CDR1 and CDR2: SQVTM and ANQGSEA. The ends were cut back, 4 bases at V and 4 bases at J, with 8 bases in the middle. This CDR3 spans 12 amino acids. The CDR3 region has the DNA TGCAGCGTTGCGACAAATTACAATGAGCAGTTCTTC. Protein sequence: CSVATNYNEQFF.

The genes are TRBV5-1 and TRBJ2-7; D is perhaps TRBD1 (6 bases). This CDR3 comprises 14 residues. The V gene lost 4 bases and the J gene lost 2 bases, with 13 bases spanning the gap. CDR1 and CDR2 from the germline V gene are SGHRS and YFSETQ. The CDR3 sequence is CASSKQGWPYEQYF. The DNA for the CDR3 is TGCGCCAGCAGCAAACAGGGTTGGCCCTACGAGCAGTACTTC.

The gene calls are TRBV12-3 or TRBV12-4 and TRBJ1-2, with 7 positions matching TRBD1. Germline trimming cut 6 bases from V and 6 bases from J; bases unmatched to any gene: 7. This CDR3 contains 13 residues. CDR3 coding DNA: TGTGCCAGCAGAACGACAGGGCGGGATGGCTACACCTTC. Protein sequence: CASRTTGRDGYTF.

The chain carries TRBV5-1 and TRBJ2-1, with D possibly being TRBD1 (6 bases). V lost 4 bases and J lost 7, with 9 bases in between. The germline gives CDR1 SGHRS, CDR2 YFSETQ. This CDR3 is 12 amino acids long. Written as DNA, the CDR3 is TGCGCCAGCAGCCGGACAGCAAATGAGCAGTTCTTC. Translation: CASSRTANEQFF.

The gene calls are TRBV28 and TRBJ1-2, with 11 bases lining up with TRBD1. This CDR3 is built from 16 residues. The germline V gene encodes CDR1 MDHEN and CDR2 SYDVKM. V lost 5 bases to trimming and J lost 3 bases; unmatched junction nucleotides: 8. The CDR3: CASSPRGQGAYYGYTF. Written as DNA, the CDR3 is TGTGCCAGCAGTCCCCGAGGACAGGGGGCATACTATGGCTACACCTTC.

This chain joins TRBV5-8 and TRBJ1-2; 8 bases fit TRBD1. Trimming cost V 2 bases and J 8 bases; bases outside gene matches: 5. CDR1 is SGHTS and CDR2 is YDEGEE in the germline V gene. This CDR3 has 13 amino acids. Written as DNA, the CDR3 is TGTGCCAGCAGCTTTGGACAGGGCGAGGGCTACACCTTC. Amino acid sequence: CASSFGQGEGYTF.

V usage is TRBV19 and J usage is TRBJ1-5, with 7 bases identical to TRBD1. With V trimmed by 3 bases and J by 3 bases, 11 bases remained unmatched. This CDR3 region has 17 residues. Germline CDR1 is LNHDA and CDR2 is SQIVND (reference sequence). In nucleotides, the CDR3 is TGTGCCAGTAGTATCACCGGGACAGAGGCCCTCAATCAGCCCCAGCATTTT. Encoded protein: CASSITGTEALNQPQHF.

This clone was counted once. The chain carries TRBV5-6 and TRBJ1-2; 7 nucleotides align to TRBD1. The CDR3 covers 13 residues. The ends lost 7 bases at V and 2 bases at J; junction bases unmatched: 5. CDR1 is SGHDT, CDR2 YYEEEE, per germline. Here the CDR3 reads CASAGQINYGYTF. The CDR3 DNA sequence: TGTGCCAGCGCGGGACAGATAAACTATGGCTACACCTTC.

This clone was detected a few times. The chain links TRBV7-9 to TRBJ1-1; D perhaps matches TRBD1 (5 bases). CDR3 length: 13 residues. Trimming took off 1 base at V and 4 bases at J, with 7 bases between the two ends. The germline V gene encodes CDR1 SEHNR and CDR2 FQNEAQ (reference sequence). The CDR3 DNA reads TGTGCCAGCAGCTTAGTTCAGGGCACTGAAGCTTTCTTT. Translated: CASSLVQGTEAFF.

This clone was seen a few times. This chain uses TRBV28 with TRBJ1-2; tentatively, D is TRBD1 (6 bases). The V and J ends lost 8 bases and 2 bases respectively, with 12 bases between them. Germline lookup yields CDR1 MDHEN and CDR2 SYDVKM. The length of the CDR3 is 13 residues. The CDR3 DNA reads TGTGCCAGCGGCTTAGGGGGAAACTATGGCTACACCTTC. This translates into CASGLGGNYGYTF.

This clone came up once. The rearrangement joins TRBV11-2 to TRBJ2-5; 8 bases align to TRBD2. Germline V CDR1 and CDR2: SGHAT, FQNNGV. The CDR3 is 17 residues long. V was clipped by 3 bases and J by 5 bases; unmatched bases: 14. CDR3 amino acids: CASSLRGIAGPGETQYF. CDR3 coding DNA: TGTGCCAGCAGCTTGAGGGGGATAGCGGGGCCGGGGGAGACCCAGTACTTC.

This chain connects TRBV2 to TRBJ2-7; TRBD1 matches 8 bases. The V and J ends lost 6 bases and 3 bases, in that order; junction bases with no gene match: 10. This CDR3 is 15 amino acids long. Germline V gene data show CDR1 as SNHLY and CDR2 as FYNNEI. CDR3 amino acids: CASSALGQALYEQYF. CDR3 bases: TGTGCCAGCAGCGCACTGGGACAGGCCCTCTACGAGCAGTACTTC.

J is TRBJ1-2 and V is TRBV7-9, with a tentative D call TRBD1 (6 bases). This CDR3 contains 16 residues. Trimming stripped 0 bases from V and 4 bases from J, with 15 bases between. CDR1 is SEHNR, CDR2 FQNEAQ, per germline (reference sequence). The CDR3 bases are TGTGCCAGCAGCTTAGCGGGGGCAGGGTCGTTCTATGGCTACACCTTC. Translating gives CASSLAGAGSFYGYTF.